The text below deals with one TCR beta chain. These data come from a study of blood T cell repertoires in COVID-19. The overall study: The study drew acute and convalescent COVID-19 samples from the United States, Italy and Spain. Nucleic acid was either cDNA or gDNA, and it came from T cells, B-cell-depleted T cells, or PBMCs.

Authors' methods: How many nucleated cells were present was estimated from reference gene primer amplification. The method was immunoSEQ multiplex PCR; TCRdb's version includes in-frame clones alone and lacks a portion of them. That table furnishes V, J and clone size, whereas the DNA furnished D and trimming. This table has about 260,000 clones, approximately 84% appearing once. This TCR was sampled from a woman older than 75 with acute or convalescent COVID-19. The sequenced sample consisted of peripheral blood.

The CDR3 loop reads CSVDAGVLNTEAFF. CDR3 DNA: TGCAGCGTTGACGCGGGGGTCTTGAACACTGAAGCTTTCTTT. The chain uses TRBV29-1 and TRBJ1-1; D perhaps matches TRBD1 (5 bases). The CDR3 contains 14 residues. Trimming shortened V by 3 bases and J by 0 bases, and 11 bases separated the two germline ends. Germline V CDR1 and CDR2: SQVTM, ANQGSEA.